The entry below gives a single T cell receptor beta chain sequence along with its context. Its antigen is unknown. The CDR3 runs to 15 residues. V lost 0 bases, J lost 5 bases, and 10 bases lay in between. Germline V lookup: CDR1 LNHNV, CDR2 YYDKDF (reference sequence). TCRdb's copy holds only in-frame clones and misses some; the assay was immunoSEQ multiplex PCR. The table shows 350,000 to 450,000 clones, with about 85% occurring only once. This sample was included in a study of Ad26.COV2.S vaccination and SARS-CoV-2 variants. Notes on the study in general: Among vaccine recipients, spike-specific TCR breadth exceeded that of placebo recipients. Researchers reported similar non-spike TCR breadth in vaccine and placebo recipients.

The sample's treatment: approximately 18 received Ad26.COV2.S at low or high dose, single or two shots; about 5 received placebo; per-sample allocation not given. Sampling took place 63 days after the first vaccine or placebo injection. The shot given was an Ad26 vector that makes Wuhan-strain SARS-CoV-2 spike. The chain links TRBV15 to TRBJ2-2, with D tentatively TRBD2 (5 bases). The starting material was peripheral blood, obtained in a trial of Ad26.COV2.S vaccine versus placebo. The clonotype was recovered from a person between 18 and 65 years old who received the Ad26.COV2.S COVID-19 vaccine or a placebo. The CDR3 DNA reads TGTGCCACCAGCAGAGATTTGCGAGGGACCGGGGAGCTGTTTTTT. Its protein product is CATSRDLRGTGELFF.